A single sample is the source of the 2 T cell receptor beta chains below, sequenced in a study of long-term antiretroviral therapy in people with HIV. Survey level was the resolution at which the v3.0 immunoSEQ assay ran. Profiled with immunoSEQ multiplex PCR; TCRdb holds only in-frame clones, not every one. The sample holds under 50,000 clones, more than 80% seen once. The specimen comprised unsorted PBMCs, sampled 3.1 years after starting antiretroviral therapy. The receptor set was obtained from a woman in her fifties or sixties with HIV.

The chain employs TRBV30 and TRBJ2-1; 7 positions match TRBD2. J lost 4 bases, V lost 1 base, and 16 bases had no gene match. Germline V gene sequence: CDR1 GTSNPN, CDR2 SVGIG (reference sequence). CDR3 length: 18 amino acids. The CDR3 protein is CAWSGLGGVEAPYNEQFF. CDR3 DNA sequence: TGTGCCTGGAGTGGCCTGGGGGGGGTTGAGGCACCATACAATGAGCAGTTCTTC.

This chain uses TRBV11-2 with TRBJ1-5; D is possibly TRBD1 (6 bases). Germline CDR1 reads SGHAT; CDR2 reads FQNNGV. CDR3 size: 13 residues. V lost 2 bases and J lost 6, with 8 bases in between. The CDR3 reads CASSLQGRQPQHF. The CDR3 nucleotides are TGTGCCAGCAGCTTACAGGGGCGTCAGCCCCAGCATTTT.